The 26 T cell receptor beta chains reported below all come from one sample, sequenced in a study of regulatory T cells in long-lasting Graves disease. The TCR beta library used iRepertoire HTBI primers with Arm-PCR amplification of CDR3. One entry per CDR3 protein, called by TCRdb with MiXCR from the multiplex PCR reads. Seen here are 400,000 to 500,000 distinct CDR3 sequences, 14% observed once, and the top ten hold 17%. Documented time point: newly diagnosed GD, antithyroid drugs for less than 3 months. PBMCs provided the RNA from which the TCR library was made. The sample was also reused in another study, on T cells in Graves' hyperthyroidism and ophthalmopathy.

Sequenced here: peripheral blood mononuclear cells (PBMCs), sampled at new diagnosis, from a patient treated with antithyroid drugs. The receptors were sampled from a woman aged 50 to 60 with Graves disease.

A note on this clonotype: This sequence may be a read error, since a much larger clone differs from it by one base. J is TRBJ2-3 and V is TRBV20-1; 8 bases are shared with TRBD2. The germline V gene encodes CDR1 DFQATT and CDR2 SNEGSKA (reference sequence). V was pared by 2 bases and J by 5 bases, with 12 bases of the junction left unmatched. The CDR3 length is 16 residues. The DNA of the CDR3 is TGCAGTGCTAGAAACCCGGGACTAGTGGTCAAAGATACGCAGTATTTT. The encoded protein is CSARNPGLVVKDTQYF.

This clonotype came up many times. This chain connects TRBV5-1 to TRBJ2-3, with 10 bases aligning to TRBD2. V was clipped by 7 bases and J by 4 bases; unmatched bases: 9. The germline gives CDR1 SGHRS, CDR2 YFSETQ. The CDR3 runs to 15 residues. The CDR3 nucleotides read TGCGCCAGCTCGAGCGGGAGGGCCTTGGCAGATACGCAGTATTTT. It encodes CASSSGRALADTQYF.

This clonotype was observed at least ten times. This chain uses TRBV2 with TRBJ2-5; possible D gene TRBD1, 5 bases. Germline V gene lookup returns CDR1 SNHLY and CDR2 FYNNEI. CDR3 size: 13 residues. Trimming removed 3 bases from V and 4 bases from J, with 9 bases in between. The CDR3 sequence: CASSEDIRETQYF. DNA for the CDR3: TGTGCCAGCAGTGAGGACATAAGAGAGACCCAGTACTTC.

The table lists this clonotype with many counts. The J gene is TRBJ2-5, the V gene TRBV19, with 7 bases identical to TRBD1. V lost 6 bases to trimming and J lost 3 bases; unmatched junction nucleotides: 13. CDR3 size: 16 residues. The V gene's germline CDR1 is LNHDA and CDR2 SQIVND (reference sequence). CDR3 sequence (DNA): TGTGCCAGTAGCAAGGAAAAGATCGGGACAGAAGAGACCCAGTACTTC. It is translated as CASSKEKIGTEETQYF.

This clonotype was picked up a small number of times. This chain connects TRBV9 to TRBJ2-1; 7 bases match TRBD2. Germline-derived CDR1 and CDR2 are SGDLS and YYNGEE. There are 18 residues in the CDR3. J lost 2 bases, V lost 6 bases, and 17 bases had no gene match. The CDR3 sequence: CASTVGEGVFYTYNEQFF. CDR3 coding DNA: TGTGCCAGCACCGTCGGGGAGGGAGTGTTCTACACCTACAATGAGCAGTTCTTC.

The chain couples TRBV5-8 to TRBJ2-5; 9 nucleotides align to TRBD1. Germline CDR1 SGHTS, CDR2 YDEGEE. The CDR3 runs to 16 residues. V shed 3 bases and J 5 bases; nucleotides not matched to a gene: 11. The CDR3 DNA reads TGTGCCAGCAGCTCCGGGACAGGGAAAACTAGGGAGACCCAGTACTTC. Protein sequence: CASSSGTGKTRETQYF.

In the case of this clonotype: This may come from a read error, since a much larger clone is one base off. The chain has TRBV20-1 and TRBJ2-7, with 13 bases aligning to TRBD2. Germline V CDR1 and CDR2: DFQATT, SNEGSKA (reference sequence). V trimming: 0 bases; J trimming: 5 bases; junction bases outside the gene matches: 7. The length of the CDR3 is 16 residues. The CDR3 coding sequence is TGCAGTGCTAGAGATGGACTAGCGGGAGTTCTGGACGAGCAGTACTTC. Residues: CSARDGLAGVLDEQYF.

This clonotype was seen only a few times. The V call is TRBV28, the J call TRBJ1-2; perhaps TRBD1 as D (6 bases). The V end was cut by 6 bases, the J end by 8 bases, with 22 bases between. Germline V lookup: CDR1 MDHEN, CDR2 SYDVKM. The CDR3 spans 15 residues. The CDR3 is CASRHTGRGSKGYTF. The CDR3 nucleotides are TGTGCCAGCAGGCATACAGGGAGGGGTTCGAAAGGCTACACCTTC.

The J gene is TRBJ2-2, the V gene TRBV29-1, with TRBD2 identical over 7 bases. The germline gives CDR1 SQVTM, CDR2 ANQGSEA. The CDR3 is made up of 14 amino acids. Trimming cost V 5 bases and J 4 bases; bases outside gene matches: 7. CDR3 DNA: TGCAGCGTTCTTGCGGGAGATTTCACCGGGGAGCTGTTTTTT. It is translated as CSVLAGDFTGELFF.

Ten or more counts support this clonotype. The rearrangement links TRBV3-1 to TRBJ2-5; no definite D call. CDR3 length: 13 residues. The V gene lost 0 bases and the J gene lost 4 bases, with 6 bases spanning the gap. Germline V lookup: CDR1 LGHDT, CDR2 YNNKEL (reference sequence). Here the CDR3 DNA reads TGTGCCAGCAGCCAAGAGGAACGAGAGACCCAGTACTTC. It codes for CASSQEERETQYF.

Details on this clonotype: At one end, the junction sequence differs from germline, possibly due to a read error. The genes are TRBV19 and TRBJ2-1, with 11 bases aligning to TRBD2. The V gene's germline CDR1 is LNHDA and CDR2 SQIVND (reference sequence). This CDR3 has 15 amino acids. CDR3 DNA sequence: TGTGTCAGTAGGGAACTAGCGGGAGCCTACAATGAGCAGTTCTTC. This sequence encodes CVSRELAGAYNEQFF.

This clonotype has at least ten counts. V gene TRBV7-8 combines with J gene TRBJ2-5; D is undetermined. The CDR3 has 13 amino acids. Germline V gene sequence: CDR1 SGHVS, CDR2 FQNEAQ. V lost 0 bases, J lost 2 bases, and 4 bases lay in between. CDR3 residues: CASSLAEQETQYF. DNA of the CDR3: TGTGCCAGCAGCTTAGCAGAGCAAGAGACCCAGTACTTC.

CDR3 sequence: CAISEGQGSYEQYF. The CDR3, as DNA: TGTGCCATCAGCGAGGGACAGGGGTCCTACGAGCAGTACTTC. V gene TRBV10-3 combines with J gene TRBJ2-7, with 10 bases aligning to TRBD1. With V trimmed by 6 bases and J by 1 base, 3 bases remained unmatched. The CDR3 is made up of 14 amino acids. From germline, CDR1 is ENHRY and CDR2 SYGVKD.

On this clonotype itself: Relative to the germline gene, one junction end is altered; a read error may explain this. J is TRBJ1-2 and V is TRBV5-5; 10 bases map to TRBD1. This CDR3 region has 16 residues. From germline, CDR1 is SGHKS and CDR2 YYEKEE (reference sequence). For the CDR3, the DNA is TGCGCCAGCAGTAGACAGGGGGCCGACAGGAACTATGGCTACGCCTTC. This translates into CASSRQGADRNYGYAF.

Remarks on this clonotype: A read error may account for a junction end that differs from germline. This chain uses TRBV5-1 with TRBJ2-5, with 9 bases lining up with TRBD2. The CDR3 sequence is 16 residues long. Germline loops: CDR1 SGHRS, CDR2 YFSETQ. CDR3: CASSFFDLAGKETQYF. CDR3 DNA sequence: TGTGCCAGCAGCTTCTTTGACCTAGCGGGAAAAGAGACCCAGTACTTC. Combining the CDR3 with reference TRBV5-1 and TRBJ2-5 gives the whole variable domain KAGVTQTPRYLIKTRGQQVTLSCSPISGHRSVSWYQQTPGQGLQFLFEYFSETQRNKGNFPGRFSGRQFSNSRSEMNVSTLELGDSALYLCASSFFDLAGKETQYFGPGTRLLVL.

This clonotype was picked up many times. This chain joins TRBV24-1 and TRBJ2-5; no definite D call. V was shortened by 4 bases and J by 5 bases, with 10 bases between the two germline ends. CDR3 size: 13 residues. Germline V CDR1 and CDR2: KGHDR, SFDVKD. CDR3 sequence (DNA): TGTGCCACCAGTGAGGACGCTGGGGAGACCCAGTACTTC. Its translation is CATSEDAGETQYF.

This clonotype has more than one count but fewer than ten. This chain links TRBV5-1 with TRBJ1-2, with D perhaps TRBD1 (6 bases). Germline V CDR1 and CDR2: SGHRS, YFSETQ. Trimming stripped 1 base from V and 2 bases from J, with 12 bases between. The CDR3 is 15 residues long. The CDR3 DNA reads TGCGCCAGCAGCTTGCCTATACAGGGAAACTATGGCTACACCTTC. Its translation: CASSLPIQGNYGYTF.

The rearrangement uses TRBV7-6 and TRBJ2-5, with D possibly TRBD1 on 6 matching bases. Trimming removed 2 bases from V and 12 bases from J, with 16 bases in between. CDR1 is SGHVS and CDR2 is FNYEAQ in the germline V gene. The CDR3 extends over 13 amino acids. The CDR3 coding sequence is TGTGCCAGCAGCTTACCGGACAGTGCGGTCGAGTACTTC. It codes for CASSLPDSAVEYF.

This clonotype came up once. Given a much more abundant clone one base away, this may be a read error. The chain is built from TRBV6-1 and TRBJ1-2; 8 bases align to TRBD1. Germline CDR1 and CDR2: MNHNS and SASEGT. CDR3 length: 14 amino acids. CDR3 bases: TGTGCCAGCAGTGAAGGCACAGGGGGGTATGACTACACCTTC. Encoded protein: CASSEGTGGYDYTF.

This clonotype was counted ten times or more. The J gene is TRBJ2-7, the V gene TRBV28; 8 bases are a match to TRBD2. Trimming took 6 bases from V and 6 from J; bases not matched to a gene: 13. Per the germline V gene, CDR1 is MDHEN and CDR2 is SYDVKM. CDR3 length: 15 amino acids. CDR3 bases: TGTGCCAGCAGCGGACGGGGGGGTGAGAGTTTCGAGCAGTACTTC. Amino acid sequence: CASSGRGGESFEQYF.

The V gene is TRBV7-9, the J gene TRBJ2-1, with 10 positions matching TRBD1. CDR3 size: 17 residues. V shed 0 bases and J 10 bases; nucleotides not matched to a gene: 12. Per germline, CDR1 SEHNR and CDR2 FQNEAQ (reference sequence). CDR3 nucleotide sequence: TGTGCCAGCAGCTTAGCGGGGACAGGGGTTATTTTCTACGAGCAGTTCTTC. It encodes CASSLAGTGVIFYEQFF.

The sample holds many counts of this clonotype. The chain couples TRBV5-6 to TRBJ2-7, with 10 bases fitting TRBD2. The junction had 0 bases not matched to a gene; V was cut back by 3 bases and J by 3 bases. CDR1 SGHDT and CDR2 YYEEEE come from the germline V gene. This CDR3 is built from 13 residues. CDR3 nucleotides: TGTGCCAGCAGCTGGACTAGCGGCTACGAGCAGTACTTC. This translates into CASSWTSGYEQYF.

This clonotype was observed a few times. A junction boundary mismatches the germline segment, possibly from a read error. The chain uses TRBV18 and TRBJ1-6, with D possibly matching TRBD1 (6 bases). Germline assignment: CDR1 KGHSH and CDR2 LQKENI. This CDR3 is built from 15 residues. DNA for the CDR3: TGTGTCAGCTCACCAAGGGGGACGGACAATTCACCCCTCCACTTT. Protein product: CVSSPRGTDNSPLHF. Together with reference TRBV18 and TRBJ1-6, the CDR3 gives the full variable domain: NAGVMQNPRHLVRRRGQEARLRCSPMKGHSHVYWYRQLPEEGLKFMVYLQKENIIDESGMPKERFSAEFPKEGPSILRIQQVVRGDSAAYFCVSSPRGTDNSPLHFGNGTRLTVT.

This clonotype was found many times. V and J are TRBV2 and TRBJ2-5, with 13 positions matching TRBD2. V lost 8 bases to trimming and J lost 5 bases; unmatched junction nucleotides: 11. The CDR3 extends over 16 amino acids. Per germline, CDR1 SNHLY and CDR2 FYNNEI. CDR3 nucleotides: TGTGCCAGCCGGGGACTAGCGGGAACGCCCATTGAGACCCAGTACTTC. It yields the protein CASRGLAGTPIETQYF.

This clonotype was counted many times. The chain employs TRBV18 and TRBJ2-1, with 7 bases identical to TRBD2. The length of the CDR3 is 15 residues. Germline assignment: CDR1 KGHSH and CDR2 LQKENI. V was clipped by 0 bases and J by 8 bases; unmatched bases: 7. In nucleotides, the CDR3 is TGTGCCAGCTCACCACCGTGGGAGGGCCGCCATGAGCAGTTCTTC. This sequence encodes CASSPPWEGRHEQFF.

This clonotype was counted at least ten times. The genes are TRBV11-2 and TRBJ2-3, with a weak D call TRBD1 (6 bases). V was cut by 6 bases and J by 5 bases, with 12 bases left in between. This CDR3 contains 13 residues. The germline V gene encodes CDR1 SGHAT and CDR2 FQNNGV. Written as DNA, the CDR3 is TGTGCCAGCAGTCTCATAGGGGGAGATACGCAGTATTTT. Protein product: CASSLIGGDTQYF.